This T cell receptor (beta chain) was sequenced in a study of blood T cell repertoires in COVID-19. This table comes from immunoSEQ multiplex PCR, and its TCRdb copy is limited to in-frame clones, with some not included. The data contain over 250,000 clones, around 82% of them singletons. Germline V gives CDR1 SGDLS, CDR2 YYNGEE. V was clipped by 2 bases and J by 3 bases, with 12 bases between them. CDR3 length equals 15 residues. The clonotype was recovered from a woman in her forties or fifties who had recovered from COVID-19. The genes are TRBV9 and TRBJ2-1; D remains ambiguous. Sequencing was performed on peripheral blood. The chain's CDR3 is CASSVTPTDYNEQFF. The CDR3 DNA reads as TGTGCCAGCAGCGTTACGCCGACTGACTACAATGAGCAGTTCTTC.